These T cell receptor beta chains were read from a single sample in a study of OX40 agonist ivuxolimab in advanced cancers. Profiling relied on immunoSEQ multiplex PCR, and the TCRdb table lists in-frame clones only, not all of them. This table holds about 19,000 clones, about 92% found once. Sequenced here: CD4+ or CD8+ T cells sorted from blood, sampled in a trial of the OX40 agonist ivuxolimab. The receptors were sampled from an adult with an advanced solid tumor such as melanoma, head and neck, liver or kidney cancer. Both conserved end residues are part of each CDR3. D genes are given only for firm matches. Not every row has a clone size; where given, it reads once, few, many or a size class.

v_gene: TRBV6-5; j_gene: TRBJ2-2; abundance: NA; d_gene: TRBD2; CDR3nt: TGTGCCAGCAGTTACGGAGCGGGAGGCACCGGGGAGCTGTTTTTT; CDR3aa: CASSYGAGGTGELFF
v_gene: TRBV11-1; j_gene: TRBJ2-1; abundance: NA; d_gene: NA; CDR3nt: TGTGCCAGCAGCTTAGGGCCCCAAGGCGCCTACAATGAGCAGTTCTTC; CDR3aa: CASSLGPQGAYNEQFF
v_gene: TRBV29-1; j_gene: TRBJ2-7; abundance: NA; d_gene: TRBD1; CDR3nt: TGCAGCGTTCGGCCAGGGGGCTACGAGCAGTACTTC; CDR3aa: CSVRPGGYEQYF
v_gene: TRBV29-1; j_gene: TRBJ2-3; abundance: NA; d_gene: NA; CDR3nt: TGCAGCGTCCTATCCGATACGCAGTATTTT; CDR3aa: CSVLSDTQYF
v_gene: TRBV27; j_gene: TRBJ1-1; abundance: few; d_gene: TRBD1; CDR3nt: TGTGCCAGCAGCCCGGGGACAGGGGGAACTGAAGCTTTCTTT; CDR3aa: CASSPGTGGTEAFF
v_gene: TRBV29-1; j_gene: TRBJ1-1; abundance: NA; d_gene: NA; CDR3nt: TGCAGCGTGGAACACGGGGTAGGGACTGAAGCTTTCTTT; CDR3aa: CSVEHGVGTEAFF
v_gene: TRBV7-9; j_gene: TRBJ2-7; abundance: NA; d_gene: NA; CDR3nt: TGTGCCAGCAGCTTAGTGACAGGTACCTACGAGCAGTACTTC; CDR3aa: CASSLVTGTYEQYF
v_gene: TRBV6-6; j_gene: TRBJ2-7; abundance: NA; d_gene: NA; CDR3nt: TGTGCCAGCGGGAACCTCGAGCAGTACTTC; CDR3aa: CASGNLEQYF
v_gene: TRBV30; j_gene: TRBJ1-5; abundance: NA; d_gene: TRBD1; CDR3nt: TGTGCCTGGAGTCCACAGACAGGGAGCAATCAGCCCCAGCATTTT; CDR3aa: CAWSPQTGSNQPQHF
v_gene: TRBV19; j_gene: TRBJ1-2; abundance: once; d_gene: TRBD1; CDR3nt: TGTGCCAGTAGTATCCCGACAGGGGGGCATTATGGCTACACCTTC; CDR3aa: CASSIPTGGHYGYTF